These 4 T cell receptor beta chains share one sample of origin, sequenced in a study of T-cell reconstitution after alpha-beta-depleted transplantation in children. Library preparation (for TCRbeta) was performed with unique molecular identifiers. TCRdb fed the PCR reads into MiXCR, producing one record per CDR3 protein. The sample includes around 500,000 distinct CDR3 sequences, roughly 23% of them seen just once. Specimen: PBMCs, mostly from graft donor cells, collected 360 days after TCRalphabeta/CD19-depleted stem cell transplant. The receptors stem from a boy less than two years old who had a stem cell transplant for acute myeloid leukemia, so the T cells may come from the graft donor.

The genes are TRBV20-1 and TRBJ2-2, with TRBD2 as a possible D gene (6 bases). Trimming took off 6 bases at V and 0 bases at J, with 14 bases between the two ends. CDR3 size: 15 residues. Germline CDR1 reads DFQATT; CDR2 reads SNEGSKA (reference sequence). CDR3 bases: TGCAGTGCCCAAAGAGGACTATCGAACACCGGGGAGCTGTTTTTT. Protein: CSAQRGLSNTGELFF.

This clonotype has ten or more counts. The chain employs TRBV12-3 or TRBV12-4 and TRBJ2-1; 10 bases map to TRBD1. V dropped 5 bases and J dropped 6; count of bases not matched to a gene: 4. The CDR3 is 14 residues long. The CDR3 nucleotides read TGTGCCAGCAGTCCCCGACAGGGGGCCAATGAGCAGTTCTTC. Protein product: CASSPRQGANEQFF.

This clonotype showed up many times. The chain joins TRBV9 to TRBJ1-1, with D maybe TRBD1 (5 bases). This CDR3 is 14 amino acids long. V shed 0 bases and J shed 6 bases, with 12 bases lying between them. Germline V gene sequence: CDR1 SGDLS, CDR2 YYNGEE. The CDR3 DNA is TGTGCCAGCAGCGTAGCTAGTCAGGGCTCTGAAGCTTTCTTT. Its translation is CASSVASQGSEAFF.

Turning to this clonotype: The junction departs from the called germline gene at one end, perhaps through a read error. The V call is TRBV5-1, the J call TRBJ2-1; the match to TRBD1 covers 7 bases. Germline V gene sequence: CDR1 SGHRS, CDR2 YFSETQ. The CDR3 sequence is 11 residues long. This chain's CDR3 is CASSLTGDVIF. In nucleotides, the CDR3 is TGCGCCAGCAGCTTGACAGGGGACGTGATCTTC.